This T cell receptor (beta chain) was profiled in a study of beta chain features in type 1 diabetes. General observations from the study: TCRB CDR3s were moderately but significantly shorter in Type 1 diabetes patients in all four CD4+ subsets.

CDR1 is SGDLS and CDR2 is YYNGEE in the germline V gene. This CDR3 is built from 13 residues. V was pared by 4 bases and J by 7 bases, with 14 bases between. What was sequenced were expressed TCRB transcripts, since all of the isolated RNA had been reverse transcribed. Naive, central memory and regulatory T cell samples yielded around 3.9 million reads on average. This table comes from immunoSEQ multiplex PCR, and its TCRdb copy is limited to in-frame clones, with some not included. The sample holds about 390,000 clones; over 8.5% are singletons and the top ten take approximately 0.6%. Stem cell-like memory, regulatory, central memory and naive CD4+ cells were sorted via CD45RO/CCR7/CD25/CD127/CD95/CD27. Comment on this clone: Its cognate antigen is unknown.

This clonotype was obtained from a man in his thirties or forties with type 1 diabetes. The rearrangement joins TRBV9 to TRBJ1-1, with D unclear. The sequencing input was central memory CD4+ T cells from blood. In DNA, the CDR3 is TGTGCCAGCAGCCTACGTTTCTCCGGTGAAGCTTTCTTT. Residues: CASSLRFSGEAFF.